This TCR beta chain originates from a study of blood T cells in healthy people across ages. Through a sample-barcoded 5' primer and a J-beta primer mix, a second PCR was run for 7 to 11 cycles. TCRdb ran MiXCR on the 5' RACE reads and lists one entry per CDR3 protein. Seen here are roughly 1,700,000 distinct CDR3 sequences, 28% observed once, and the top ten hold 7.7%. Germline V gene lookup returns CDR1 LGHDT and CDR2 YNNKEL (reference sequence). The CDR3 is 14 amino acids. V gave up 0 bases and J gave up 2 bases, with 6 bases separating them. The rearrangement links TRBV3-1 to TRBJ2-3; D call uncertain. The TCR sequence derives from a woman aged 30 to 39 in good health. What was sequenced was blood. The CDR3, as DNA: TGTGCCAGCAGCCAAGAATGGATCACAGATACGCAGTATTTT. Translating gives CASSQEWITDTQYF.